Listed below are T cell receptor beta chains from one sample, sequenced in a study of a mutant IDH1 vaccine in newly diagnosed glioma. No cognate antigen is known for these TCRs. Clones were sequenced by immunoSEQ multiplex PCR, and TCRdb holds only the in-frame ones, with some missing. The data contain roughly 30,000 clones, around 81% of them seen just once; the ten biggest clones take up under 30%. Material: PBMCs, obtained from a glioma patient whose treatment included an IDH1 peptide vaccine. The source of these receptors is a man aged 30 to 45 with glioma. CDR3s include the opening cysteine and the closing phenylalanine or tryptophan. The D gene is left open where the match is weak. Not every row has a clone size; where given, it reads once, few, many or a size class.

j_call,clone_size,d_call,v_call,cdr3_aa,cdr3_nt
TRBJ2-5,once,NA,TRBV30,CAWSAGTHETQYF,TGTGCCTGGAGTGCTGGGACCCACGAGACCCAGTACTTC
TRBJ2-1,NA,NA,TRBV5-1,CASSLGNNEQFF,TGCGCCAGCAGCTTGGGAAACAATGAGCAGTTCTTC
TRBJ2-7,NA,NA,TRBV5-1,CASSLAGGGASYEQYF,TGCGCCAGCAGCTTGGCCGGTGGGGGCGCGTCCTACGAGCAGTACTTC
TRBJ1-3,NA,NA,TRBV7-9,CASSLGSSGNTIYF,TGTGCCAGCAGCCTCGGGAGCTCTGGAAACACCATATATTTT
TRBJ2-2,once,NA,TRBV4-3,CASSQDLSSPGELFF,TGCGCCAGCAGCCAAGATCTGAGCAGTCCCGGGGAGCTGTTTTTT
TRBJ2-7,NA,NA,TRBV7-9,CASSLPVGHEEQYF,TGTGCCAGCAGCCTGCCCGTCGGACATGAAGAGCAGTACTTC
TRBJ2-2,NA,NA,TRBV19,CASNGQRANTGELFF,TGTGCCAGTAACGGACAGAGGGCGAACACCGGGGAGCTGTTTTTT
TRBJ1-1,NA,NA,TRBV5-1,CASSSVFDTEAFF,TGCGCCAGCAGCTCGGTTTTTGACACTGAAGCTTTCTTT
TRBJ1-2,NA,NA,TRBV6-5,CASSAPEGGHGYTF,TGTGCCAGCAGTGCCCCGGAAGGGGGGCATGGCTACACCTTC
TRBJ2-2,NA,NA,TRBV5-1,CASKSGETGELFF,TGCGCCAGCAAATCAGGGGAGACCGGGGAGCTGTTTTTT
TRBJ2-5,NA,TRBD2,TRBV29-1,CSGTGGQETQYF,TGCAGCGGTACCGGGGGGCAAGAGACCCAGTACTTC
TRBJ2-2,NA,NA,TRBV9,CASSLGENTGELFF,TGTGCCAGCAGCCTCGGGGAGAACACCGGGGAGCTGTTTTTT
TRBJ2-3,NA,NA,TRBV28,CASSFQGLSTDTQYF,TGTGCCAGCAGTTTCCAGGGCCTCAGCACAGATACGCAGTATTTT
TRBJ2-2,NA,TRBD2,TRBV5-1,CASSRTSGGNANTGELFF,TGCGCCAGCAGCCGGACTAGCGGGGGAAACGCGAACACCGGGGAGCTGTTTTTT
TRBJ1-2,NA,TRBD1,TRBV5-1,CASSFGTGGIYGYTF,TGCGCCAGCAGCTTTGGTACAGGGGGGATATATGGCTACACCTTC
TRBJ2-5,NA,NA,TRBV14,CASSQDLGETQYF,TGTGCCAGCAGCCAAGATTTGGGGGAGACCCAGTACTTC
TRBJ2-1,NA,NA,TRBV5-1,CASSFRAGNSDEQFF,TGCGCCAGCAGCTTTCGGGCAGGGAATAGCGATGAGCAGTTCTTC
TRBJ1-5,NA,TRBD1,TRBV28,CAVETGSYQPQHF,TGTGCCGTTGAGACAGGGTCCTATCAGCCCCAGCATTTT
TRBJ1-5,NA,TRBD1,TRBV6-1,CASSATGVGNQPQHF,TGTGCCAGCAGTGCCACAGGGGTTGGGAATCAGCCCCAGCATTTT
TRBJ2-2,once,NA,TRBV4-1,CASSQAGAGELFF,TGCGCCAGCAGCCAAGCAGGGGCCGGGGAGCTGTTTTTT
TRBJ2-1,NA,NA,TRBV4-3,CASSQDEDEQFF,TGCGCCAGCAGCCAAGATGAGGATGAGCAGTTCTTC
TRBJ1-5,NA,NA,TRBV19,CASSIIAAWGQPQHF,TGTGCCAGTAGTATCATTGCAGCCTGGGGTCAGCCCCAGCATTTT
TRBJ1-6,NA,NA,TRBV4-1,CASSQAPDRDNSPLHF,TGCGCCAGCAGCCAAGCCCCGGACAGAGATAATTCACCCCTCCACTTT
TRBJ2-1,NA,NA,TRBV6-1,CASSEYRRYPYNEQFF,TGTGCCAGCAGTGAATACCGGCGGTACCCTTACAATGAGCAGTTCTTC
TRBJ2-5,NA,NA,TRBV2,CASSDISAWETQYF,TGTGCCAGCAGTGACATCTCGGCTTGGGAGACCCAGTACTTC
TRBJ2-7,NA,NA,TRBV2,CASRLPREQYF,TGTGCCAGCAGGCTCCCTCGTGAGCAGTACTTC
TRBJ2-3,once,NA,TRBV18,CASSLLASGTDTQYF,TGTGCCAGCTCACTACTAGCTAGTGGCACAGATACGCAGTATTTT
TRBJ2-1,few,NA,TRBV27,CASSNRGVISEQFF,TGTGCCAGCAGTAACCGGGGCGTGATAAGTGAGCAGTTCTTC
TRBJ1-1,NA,TRBD1,TRBV25-1,CASRRTGGSGTEAFF,TGTGCCAGCAGGAGGACAGGGGGCTCGGGAACTGAAGCTTTCTTT
TRBJ2-3,NA,TRBD2,TRBV10-3,CATSLAVSTDTQYF,TGTGCCACCTCTCTAGCGGTTAGCACAGATACGCAGTATTTT
TRBJ2-3,NA,NA,TRBV7-9,CASSSPDTQYF,TGTGCCAGCAGCTCACCGGATACGCAGTATTTT
TRBJ1-1,NA,NA,TRBV11-3,CASSLISGARTEAFF,TGTGCCAGCAGCCTAATTTCCGGGGCGCGGACTGAAGCTTTCTTT
TRBJ2-3,NA,TRBD1,TRBV5-6,CASSPTGRAGTDTQYF,TGTGCCAGCAGCCCGACAGGGCGCGCGGGTACAGATACGCAGTATTTT
TRBJ1-1,NA,NA,TRBV19,CASSIAAGYETAEAFF,TGTGCCAGTAGTATAGCGGCCGGGTATGAAACCGCTGAAGCTTTCTTT
TRBJ2-5,NA,TRBD1,TRBV5-5,CASSRWTGGQETQYF,TGTGCCAGCAGCCGCTGGACAGGGGGGCAAGAGACCCAGTACTTC
TRBJ1-1,NA,NA,TRBV27,CASSFSRLLNTEAFF,TGTGCCAGCAGTTTTTCTCGATTGTTAAACACTGAAGCTTTCTTT
TRBJ1-1,NA,NA,TRBV9,CASSVSDLGTEAFF,TGTGCCAGCAGCGTTTCGGACCTGGGCACTGAAGCTTTCTTT
TRBJ2-5,NA,NA,TRBV28,CASRHGTDGRETQYF,TGTGCCAGCAGACATGGGACGGACGGGCGAGAGACCCAGTACTTC
TRBJ2-5,once,NA,TRBV7-2,CASSLGRQETQYF,TGTGCCAGCAGCTTGGGCCGGCAAGAGACCCAGTACTTC
TRBJ1-1,NA,NA,TRBV30,CAWSPPREAKNTEAFF,TGTGCCTGGAGTCCGCCGCGGGAGGCTAAGAACACTGAAGCTTTCTTT
TRBJ2-1,NA,NA,TRBV5-1,CASSGGRRSSYNEQFF,TGCGCCAGCAGCGGGGGACGGAGGAGCTCCTACAATGAGCAGTTCTTC
TRBJ2-1,NA,NA,TRBV9,CASSVAGNNEQFF,TGTGCCAGCAGCGTGGCAGGGAACAATGAGCAGTTCTTC
TRBJ1-5,NA,NA,TRBV7-2,CASSLDMEPQHF,TGTGCCAGCAGCTTAGATATGGAACCCCAGCATTTT
TRBJ2-7,NA,TRBD1,TRBV4-3,CASSRSQGYEQYF,TGCGCCAGCAGCCGGTCACAGGGGTACGAGCAGTACTTC
TRBJ2-2,NA,TRBD2,TRBV5-1,CASSFTRERGTGELFF,TGCGCCAGCAGCTTTACGCGGGAGAGGGGCACCGGGGAGCTGTTTTTT
TRBJ1-1,NA,TRBD1,TRBV7-9,CASRGQGVQVVEAFF,TGTGCCAGCAGGGGACAGGGGGTACAGGTGGTTGAAGCTTTCTTT
TRBJ2-2,NA,NA,TRBV29-1,CSAGVADTGELFF,TGCAGCGCGGGGGTAGCGGACACCGGGGAGCTGTTTTTT
TRBJ1-1,NA,NA,TRBV5-1,CASSWDGFTEAFF,TGCGCCAGCAGCTGGGACGGTTTCACTGAAGCTTTCTTT
TRBJ2-2,NA,NA,TRBV2,CASRGNSVKTGELFF,TGTGCCAGCAGGGGCAATAGCGTAAAAACCGGGGAGCTGTTTTTT
TRBJ2-2,few,TRBD2,TRBV19,CASGRASGGELFF,TGTGCCAGCGGGAGGGCCTCTGGCGGGGAGCTGTTTTTT
TRBJ1-5,NA,NA,TRBV5-1,CASSLPGGNGQPQHF,TGCGCCAGCAGCTTACCGGGGGGAAACGGTCAGCCCCAGCATTTT